This T cell receptor (beta chain) was found in a study of T-cell reconstitution after alpha-beta-depleted transplantation in children. Study-wide results and limits: For some patients, TCRbeta diversity was high at day 60 because of recipient T cells and thymic progenitors that survived. Several hundred graft clones that had expanded were reportedly the source of alpha-beta T cells about two months after transplant.

A word on this clonotype: Its antigen is as yet unknown.

A TCRbeta library incorporating unique molecular identifiers was prepared. Via MiXCR, TCRdb re-called the PCR reads, giving one row per CDR3 protein. The repertoire has 150,000 to 250,000 distinct CDR3 sequences, about 6% of them found once; the top ten carry 4.5% to 5.5%. The V and J ends lost 2 bases and 5 bases respectively, with 22 bases between them. The germline V gene has CDR1 MNHEY and CDR2 SVGEGT. This CDR3 contains 17 residues. The sequence was collected from a girl younger than two with combined immunodeficiency, due to receive a stem cell transplant. Source: PBMCs, taken before TCRalphabeta/CD19-depleted stem cell transplant. The V call is TRBV6-2 or TRBV6-3, the J call TRBJ2-7; unclear D gene. The chain's CDR3 is CASSYPARSGAGNEQYF. CDR3 coding DNA: TGTGCCAGCAGTTACCCCGCTAGGAGTGGAGCTGGCAACGAGCAGTACTTC.